This T cell receptor (beta chain) comes out of a study of blood T cell repertoires in COVID-19. The participants were between about 18 and 100 years old and came from under 25 US areas. Study processing details: From reference gene primer amplification, estimates of nucleated cell counts were derived. Using immunoSEQ multiplex PCR, the repertoire was profiled, and TCRdb retains in-frame clones only, with some absent. The V and J calls and clone size were taken over from that table, and D and trimming were inferred from the DNA. The sample yields fewer than 250,000 clones, around 86% seen once. Trimming took 7 bases from V and 8 from J; bases not matched to a gene: 10. The CDR3 sequence is 14 residues long. CDR1 and CDR2 (germline): KGHDR, SFDVKD.

Sequencing was performed on PBMCs or T cells enriched from blood (not recorded which). The J gene is TRBJ1-2, the V gene TRBV24-1; 9 bases agree with TRBD1. This receptor was obtained from a woman in her thirties or forties with acute COVID-19. The CDR3 sequence: CATSGTGLGDGYTF. CDR3 sequence (DNA): TGTGCCACCAGCGGGACAGGGCTTGGGGACGGCTACACCTTC.